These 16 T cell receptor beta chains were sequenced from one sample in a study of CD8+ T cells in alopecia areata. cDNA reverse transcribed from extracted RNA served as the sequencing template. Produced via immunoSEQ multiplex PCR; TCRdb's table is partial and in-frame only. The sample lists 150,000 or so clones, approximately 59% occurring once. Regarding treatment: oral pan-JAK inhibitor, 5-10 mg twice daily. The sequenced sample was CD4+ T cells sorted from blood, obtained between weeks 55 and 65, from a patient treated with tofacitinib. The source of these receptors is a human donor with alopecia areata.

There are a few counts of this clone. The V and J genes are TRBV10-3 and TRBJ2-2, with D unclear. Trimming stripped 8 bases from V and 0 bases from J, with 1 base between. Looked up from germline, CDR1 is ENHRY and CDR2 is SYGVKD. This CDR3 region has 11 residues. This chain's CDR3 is CAISNTGELFF. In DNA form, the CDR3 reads TGTGCCATCTCGAACACCGGGGAGCTGTTTTTT.

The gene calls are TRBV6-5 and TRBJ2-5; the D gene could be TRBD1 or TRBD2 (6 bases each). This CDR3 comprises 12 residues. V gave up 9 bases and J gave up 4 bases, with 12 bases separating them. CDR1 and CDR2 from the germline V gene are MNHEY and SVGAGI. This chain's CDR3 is CASGGRGETQYF. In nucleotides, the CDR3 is TGTGCCAGTGGGGGGCGCGGAGAGACCCAGTACTTC.

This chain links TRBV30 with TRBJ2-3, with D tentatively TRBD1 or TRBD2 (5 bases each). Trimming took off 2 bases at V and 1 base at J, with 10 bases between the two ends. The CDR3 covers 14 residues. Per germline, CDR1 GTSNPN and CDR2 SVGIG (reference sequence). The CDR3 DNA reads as TGTGCCTGGAGTCCAGGGACGGGCACAGATACGCAGTATTTT. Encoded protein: CAWSPGTGTDTQYF.

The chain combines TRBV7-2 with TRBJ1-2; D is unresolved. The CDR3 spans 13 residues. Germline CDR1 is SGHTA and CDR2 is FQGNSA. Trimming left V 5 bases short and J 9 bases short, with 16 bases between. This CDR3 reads CASSLGGSGSYTF. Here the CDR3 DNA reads TGTGCCAGCAGCCTAGGCGGGTCGGGCAGCTACACCTTC.

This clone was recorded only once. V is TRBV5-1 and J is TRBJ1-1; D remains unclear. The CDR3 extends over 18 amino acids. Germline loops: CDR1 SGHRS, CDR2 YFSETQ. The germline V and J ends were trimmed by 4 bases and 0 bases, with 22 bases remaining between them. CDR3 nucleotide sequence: TGCGCCAGCAGCCACCCAATATCAGGAATAGATGTGAACACTGAAGCTTTCTTT. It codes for CASSHPISGIDVNTEAFF.

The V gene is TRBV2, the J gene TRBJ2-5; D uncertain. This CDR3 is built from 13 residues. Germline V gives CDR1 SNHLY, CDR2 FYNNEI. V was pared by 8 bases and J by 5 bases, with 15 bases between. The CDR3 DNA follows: TGTGCCAGCGGGTCCAATACGAAGGAGACCCAGTACTTC. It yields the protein CASGSNTKETQYF.

CDR3 nucleotides: TGTGCCAGCAAGTTAGGGGCCAGCGACTATGGCTACACCTTC. It yields the protein CASKLGASDYGYTF. The V gene is TRBV6-5, the J gene TRBJ1-2; D might be TRBD1 (5 bases). V shed 7 bases and J shed 3 bases, with 15 bases lying between them. The germline gives CDR1 MNHEY, CDR2 SVGAGI. This CDR3 comprises 14 residues.

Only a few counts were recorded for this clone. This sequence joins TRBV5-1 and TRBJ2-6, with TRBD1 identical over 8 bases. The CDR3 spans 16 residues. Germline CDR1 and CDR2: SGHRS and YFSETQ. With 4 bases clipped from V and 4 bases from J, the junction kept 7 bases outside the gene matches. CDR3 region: CASSTGRDRGANVLTF. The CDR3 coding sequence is TGCGCCAGCAGCACTGGCCGGGACAGGGGGGCCAACGTCCTGACTTTC.

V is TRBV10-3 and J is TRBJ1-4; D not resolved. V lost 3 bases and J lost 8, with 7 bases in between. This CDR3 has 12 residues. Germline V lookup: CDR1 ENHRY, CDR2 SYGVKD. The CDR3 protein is CAISDPREKLFF. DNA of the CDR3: TGTGCCATCAGTGATCCGCGGGAAAAACTGTTTTTT.

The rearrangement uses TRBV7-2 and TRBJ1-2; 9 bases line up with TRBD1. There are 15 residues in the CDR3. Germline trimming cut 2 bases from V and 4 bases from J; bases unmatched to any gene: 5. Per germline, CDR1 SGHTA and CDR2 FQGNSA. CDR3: CASSLTGGFGYGYTF. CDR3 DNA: TGTGCCAGCAGCTTAACAGGGGGCTTCGGCTATGGCTACACCTTC.

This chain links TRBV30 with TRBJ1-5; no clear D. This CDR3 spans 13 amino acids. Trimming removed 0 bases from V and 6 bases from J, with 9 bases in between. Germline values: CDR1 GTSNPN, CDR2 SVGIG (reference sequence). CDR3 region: CAWSVQGSQPQHF. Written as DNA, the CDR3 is TGTGCCTGGAGTGTACAAGGGAGTCAGCCCCAGCATTTT. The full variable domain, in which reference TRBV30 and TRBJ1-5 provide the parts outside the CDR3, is SQTIHQWPATLVQPVGSPLSLECTVEGTSNPNLYWYRQAAGRGLQLLFYSVGIGQISSEVPQNLSASRPQDRQFILSSKKLLLSDSGFYLCAWSVQGSQPQHFGDGTRLSIL.

CDR3 loop: CASSYAGQEKAFF. CDR3 DNA sequence: TGTGCCAGCAGTTACGCGGGACAGGAGAAAGCTTTCTTT. V usage is TRBV6-6 and J usage is TRBJ1-1; 8 nucleotides agree with TRBD1. The trim removed 2 bases at V and 9 bases at J, leaving 5 bases unmatched. The germline gives CDR1 MNHNY, CDR2 SVGAGI (reference sequence). This CDR3 has 13 amino acids.

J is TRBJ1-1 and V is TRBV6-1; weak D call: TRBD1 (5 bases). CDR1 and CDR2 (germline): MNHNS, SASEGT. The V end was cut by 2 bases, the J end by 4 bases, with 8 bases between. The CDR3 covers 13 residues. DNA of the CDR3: TGTGCCAGCAGTGAACAGGGTCTCACTGAAGCTTTCTTT. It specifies CASSEQGLTEAFF.

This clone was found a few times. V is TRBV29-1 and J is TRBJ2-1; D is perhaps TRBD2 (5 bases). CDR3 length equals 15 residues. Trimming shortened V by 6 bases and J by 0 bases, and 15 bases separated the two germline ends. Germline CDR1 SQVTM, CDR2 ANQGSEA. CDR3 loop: CSVPPDGDSYNEQFF. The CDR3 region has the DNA TGCAGCGTCCCCCCCGACGGGGACTCCTACAATGAGCAGTTCTTC.

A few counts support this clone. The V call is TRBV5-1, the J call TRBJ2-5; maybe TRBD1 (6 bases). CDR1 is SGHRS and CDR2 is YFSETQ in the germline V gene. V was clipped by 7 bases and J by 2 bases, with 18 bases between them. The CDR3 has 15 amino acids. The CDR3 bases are TGCGCCAGCTCCCAGAGGGGGAGCGGACAAGAGACCCAGTACTTC. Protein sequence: CASSQRGSGQETQYF.

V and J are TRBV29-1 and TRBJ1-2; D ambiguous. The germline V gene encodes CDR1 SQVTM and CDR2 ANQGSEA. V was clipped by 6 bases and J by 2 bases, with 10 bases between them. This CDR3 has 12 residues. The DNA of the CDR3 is TGCAGCGTCGTTGTAAGGAACTATGGCTACACCTTC. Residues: CSVVVRNYGYTF. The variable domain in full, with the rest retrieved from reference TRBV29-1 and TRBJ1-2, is SAVISQKPSRDICQRGTSLTIQCQVDSQVTMMFWYRQQPGQSLTLIATANQGSEATYESGFVIDKFPISRPNLTFSTLTVSNMSPEDSSIYLCSVVVRNYGYTFGSGTRLTVV.